This T cell receptor (beta chain) was identified during a study of beta chain features in type 1 diabetes. General study findings and limits: TCRB CDR3s were moderately but significantly shorter in Type 1 diabetes patients in all four CD4+ subsets.

In regard to this clone: Its antigen is as yet unknown.

Every bit of the isolated RNA underwent reverse transcription, so sequencing read expressed TCRB transcripts. TCRdb keeps only in-frame clones here, not all; method: immunoSEQ multiplex PCR. The sample has 300,000 to 450,000 clones, over 10% seen once; the top ten hold 0.0095% to 0.012%. J gave up 4 bases and V 0 bases, and 10 bases lay outside the gene matches. CDR3 length: 17 residues. Looked up from germline, CDR1 is KGHSH and CDR2 is LQKENI. The sequence came from a woman younger than 35 with type 1 diabetes. Source material: naive CD4+ T cells from blood. J is TRBJ2-3 and V is TRBV18, with 7 bases fitting TRBD1. Here the CDR3 reads CASSPPGTEKRSDTQYF. The CDR3 nucleotides read TGTGCCAGCTCACCACCGGGGACAGAGAAGAGGTCAGATACGCAGTATTTT.